The 15 T cell receptor beta chains listed next were all sequenced from one sample in a study of Graves' ophthalmopathy and Graves' hyperthyroidism. RNA transcripts yielded amplified TCR beta CDR3 regions. First-round RT-PCR employed HTBI primers, with a second-round multiplex PCR after it. From the multiplex PCR reads, TCRdb called clonotypes with MiXCR, one entry per CDR3 protein. The table has around 1,200,000 distinct CDR3 sequences, roughly two fifths seen once. Sequences were obtained from peripheral blood or thyroid tissue (not recorded which). These receptors were collected from an adult man with Graves' hyperthyroidism.

This clonotype came up many times. The rearrangement joins TRBV6-5 to TRBJ1-2; D call uncertain. The CDR3 consists of 14 residues. The germline V gene has CDR1 MNHEY and CDR2 SVGAGI. Trimming removed 5 bases at V and 4 bases at J, with 14 bases between. The CDR3 sequence is CASSTLRESYGYTF. The CDR3 coding sequence is TGTGCCAGCAGTACGCTCCGGGAAAGCTATGGCTACACCTTC.

This clonotype has a count of ten or more. This sequence joins TRBV2 and TRBJ2-7; a possible D gene is TRBD2 (6 bases). V was pared by 7 bases and J by 0 bases, with 13 bases between. The CDR3 has 14 residues. Germline V gene data show CDR1 as SNHLY and CDR2 as FYNNEI. CDR3 in amino acids: CASNLASDSYEQYF. In nucleotides, the CDR3 is TGTGCCAGCAATCTAGCGTCTGACTCCTACGAGCAGTACTTC.

The chain couples TRBV9 to TRBJ2-7; 7 bases map to TRBD2. The CDR3 totals 15 residues. The germline V gene has CDR1 SGDLS and CDR2 YYNGEE. The ends lost 7 bases at V and 2 bases at J; junction bases unmatched: 12. The CDR3 nucleotides are TGTGCCAGCTCCCTTTCCGGGACTACAGCCTACGAGCAGTACTTC. Its protein is CASSLSGTTAYEQYF.

This clonotype was detected a few times. Sequence at one end of the junction differs from germline and may be a read error. V and J are TRBV10-2 and TRBJ2-7, with 9 nucleotides matching TRBD2. The CDR3 is made up of 12 amino acids. The germline gives CDR1 WSHSY, CDR2 SAAADI. CDR3 DNA: TGCGCCAGCAGTTCGACTAGCGGCCTTGGGGACTTC. Protein sequence: CASSSTSGLGDF.

This clonotype was seen a handful of times. The chain recombines TRBV20-1 with TRBJ1-4, with 8 positions matching TRBD1. J gave up 7 bases and V 0 bases, and 4 bases lay outside the gene matches. The CDR3 totals 14 residues. Germline V lookup: CDR1 DFQATT, CDR2 SNEGSKA (reference sequence). The CDR3 reads CSARDMTGAEKLFF. The CDR3 DNA follows: TGCAGTGCTAGAGATATGACAGGGGCTGAAAAACTGTTTTTT.

V and J are TRBV20-1 and TRBJ2-5; 8 nucleotides agree with TRBD1. The CDR3 runs 14 residues. Looked up from germline, CDR1 is DFQATT and CDR2 is SNEGSKA (reference sequence). V shed 5 bases, J shed 9 bases, and the junction held 14 bases outside the gene matches. The CDR3, as DNA: TGCAGTGCTGACAGGGGTTCGGGCAATCAGCCCCAGTACTTC. Protein: CSADRGSGNQPQYF.

In this sample, this clonotype turned up a few times. V is TRBV7-8 and J is TRBJ1-4, with 7 bases fitting TRBD1. The junction had 13 bases not matched to a gene; V was cut back by 4 bases and J by 8 bases. The CDR3 contains 16 residues. Germline V gives CDR1 SGHVS, CDR2 FQNEAQ. CDR3 DNA: TGTGCCAGCAGCTCCCCAGGAAAGGGGGCGAACGAAAAACTGTTTTTT. Translating it yields CASSSPGKGANEKLFF.

The chain couples TRBV20-1 to TRBJ1-5; a possible D gene is TRBD1 (5 bases). CDR1 DFQATT and CDR2 SNEGSKA come from the germline V gene (reference sequence). The CDR3 spans 12 residues. Trimming left V 3 bases short and J 13 bases short, with 16 bases between. CDR3 in DNA: TGCAGTGCTAGTCGGGCTGGGGGGGTTCAGCATTTT. The encoded protein is CSASRAGGVQHF.

This clonotype was detected a few times. This rearrangement joins TRBV11-2 to TRBJ2-5; unclear D gene. Trimming pared 5 bases from V and 0 bases from J, leaving 10 bases between. CDR1 SGHAT and CDR2 FQNNGV come from the germline V gene. The CDR3 totals 14 residues. The CDR3 spells CASSITANQETQYF. CDR3 nucleotide sequence: TGTGCCAGCAGCATTACAGCGAACCAAGAGACCCAGTACTTC. Together with reference TRBV11-2 and TRBJ2-5, the CDR3 gives the full variable domain: EAGVAQSPRYKIIEKRQSVAFWCNPISGHATLYWYQQILGQGPKLLIQFQNNGVVDDSQLPKDRFSAERLKGVDSTLKIQPAKLEDSAVYLCASSITANQETQYFGPGTRLLVL.

The chain carries TRBV12-5 and TRBJ1-1; D is uncertain. This CDR3 has 12 amino acids. The germline gives CDR1 LGHNT, CDR2 FRNRAP. Deletions cut 1 base from V and 9 bases from J, with 9 bases between. Here the CDR3 DNA reads TGTGCTAGTGGTTTGGCGGGAGGGAAAGCTTTCTTT. Translated, it gives CASGLAGGKAFF.

This clonotype was counted ten times or more. The CDR3 DNA reads TGCAGCGTTGAGGGGCTGAACACCGGGGAGCTGTTTTTT. This gives the protein CSVEGLNTGELFF. The chain carries TRBV29-1 and TRBJ2-2; possible D gene TRBD1, 5 bases. The ends were cut back, 3 bases at V and 1 base at J, with 6 bases in the middle. Germline loops: CDR1 SQVTM, CDR2 ANQGSEA. This CDR3 region has 13 residues.

This clonotype has only one observation. This may arise from a read error, as a much more abundant clone is one base away. V gene TRBV24-1 combines with J gene TRBJ2-2; D is unresolved. Germline assignment: CDR1 KGHDR and CDR2 SFDVKD. The CDR3 is made up of 14 amino acids. DNA for the CDR3: TGTGCCACCAGTGATAGAAAGAACACCGTGGAGCTGTTTTTT. Protein product: CATSDRKNTVELFF.

To note about this clonotype: A read error may produce the germline difference seen at one junction end. The chain combines TRBV10-3 with TRBJ2-7; D not certain. Germline CDR1 reads ENHRY; CDR2 reads SYGVKD. This CDR3 comprises 16 residues. CDR3 DNA: TGTGCCAGCAGTTACTCGATTCGAGGCAGTCCGTACGAGCAGTACTTC. As protein: CASSYSIRGSPYEQYF.

The sample holds many counts of this clonotype. This sequence joins TRBV4-3 and TRBJ1-1, with D unresolved. This CDR3 has 15 amino acids. The germline V and J ends were trimmed by 0 bases and 2 bases, with 10 bases remaining between them. Germline V gene sequence: CDR1 LGHNA, CDR2 YSLEER. Here the CDR3 DNA reads TGCGCCAGCAGCCAAGAAGGACGCAGAAACACTGAAGCTTTCTTT. Translation gives CASSQEGRRNTEAFF.

There are many counts of this clonotype. The V gene is TRBV7-9, the J gene TRBJ2-7, with TRBD1 matching 10 bases. CDR3 length: 15 amino acids. Germline V CDR1 and CDR2: SEHNR, FQNEAQ (reference sequence). After removal of 4 bases from V and 2 bases from J, the junction contained 5 bases not matched to a gene. CDR3 amino acids: CASSSVGTGAYEQYF. CDR3 DNA sequence: TGTGCCAGCAGCTCAGTCGGGACAGGGGCCTACGAGCAGTACTTC.